This T cell receptor (beta chain) was recovered during a study of shared clonotypes between healthy human individuals (TCRdb year 2020). In terms of the full investigation: Three men and two women, aged 18 to 49 years, made up the cohort. Per donor, three plates each were used for CD4 naive and CD4 memory, two for CD8 naive, and one for CD8 memory. The study deeply sequenced blood TCR repertoires of several healthy adults to estimate repertoire size and the extent of clonotype sharing between individuals. Libraries were prepared and TCR repertoires were sequenced by different laboratories using diverse techniques, in order to increase sequencing depth and limit assay-specific biases. Each donor's leukapheresis produced roughly between about 0.8 and 8.9 billion PBMCs.

Paper-wide results and their limitations: Larger estimated clonotype richness was generally found for naive subsets than for memory subsets. Sampling was restricted to blood, and TCR repertoires in tissue are likely to differ from TCR repertoires in blood. The small number of donors limited the genetic and exposure-history diversity represented. Pairwise subsampling led to the expectation that sequencing depth would affect the degree of clonotype sharing among donors. Compared with non-shared clonotypes, clonotypes shared by all four sorted-subset donors had higher generation probabilities. Even with the large sequencing depth, rarefaction of the sorted-subset datasets indicated that sequencing was incomplete. Sharing across several donors was observed for approximately 4.6% of naive CD4, about 3.2% of naive CD8, roughly 2.4% of memory CD4, and about 0.38% of memory CD8 clonotypes.

V lost 6 bases and J lost 4 bases; the stretch between them is 6 bases long. The CDR1 and CDR2 encoded by the germline V gene are SGHRS and YFSETQ. Reading from cysteine to phenylalanine, the CDR3 counts 11 amino acids. The DNA shown is the 33-base CDR3, in frame from base 1. With regard to this clone: Its antigen is still unknown. No base qualities exist here, and no much larger clone lies one base off it.

TCR CDR3 regions were amplified from genomic DNA by multiplex PCR using the deep immunoSEQ assay. Extracted genomic DNA from each cell subset was spread evenly across all wells of several immunoSEQ 96-well plates, with each plate serving as a replicate. For sorted subsets, about 220 ng of genomic DNA, equivalent to roughly 33,000 T cell genomes, went into each replicate PCR. Purified libraries were quantified with a Qubit 3.0 fluorometer, sized on a Bioanalyzer 2100, and re-quantified with the KAPA Library Quantification kit. A separate single-read 150-cycle Illumina NextSeq 550 flow cell was used to sequence each immunoSEQ 96-well plate. Regarding the original processing steps: Because only junctional sequences without quality scores were contained in the immunoSEQ output, filtering matching that applied to full-length reads could not be performed. Sequences were annotated with PyIR, a Python wrapper for IgBLAST v1.9, using IMGT germline references to assign V/J genes and CDR3. Reads with weak V/J assignments (E-value above 1e-6), missing CDR3, stop codons, out-of-frame junctions, or ambiguous translated residues were removed. V3J clonotypes were defined as sequences sharing the same inferred V gene, J gene, and CDR3 amino acid sequence. To compute the percentage overlap between repertoires, the number of shared unique clonotypes was divided by the size of the smaller repertoire. Repertoire richness was assessed with RTK rarefaction, the Chao1 estimator, and Recon v2.1 estimates of unobserved clonotypes. For all TCRbeta clonotypes obtained by the gDNA method from a few donors, generation probabilities were computed with OLGA. Imported from immuneACCESS, the table was reduced by TCRdb to in-frame sequences with V and J called. These copies leave out some clones; in studies compared against another copy, an unresolved V gene accounts for under half, and the cause of the remainder is not known. Clone size and V and J calls were adopted from that table, with D and trimming inferred from the DNA. The sample has some 2 million clones on record, 90% to 95% of them singletons. The ten largest clones capture under 0.15% of the sample.

Donors were healthy HIV-negative adults with no recently reported acute infections or vaccinations. All donors were Caucasian adults living in Nashville, Tennessee, USA. CD4+ T cells were enriched through magnetic negative selection, after which naive cells were positively selected on CD45RA and the remaining negative fraction served as the memory subset. Blood was collected by leukapheresis, and PBMCs were isolated by Ficoll-Histopaque density gradient centrifugation and then cryopreserved in liquid nitrogen vapor phase. Purity and quantity of every magnetically sorted T cell population were checked by analytical flow cytometry. Genomic DNA was isolated from each sorted fraction and quantified by UV absorbance on a Nanodrop 2000c.

The specimen was naive CD4+ T cells sorted from blood. The label giving this sample's cell subset or site can be read as: CD45RA+ positively selected. The chain uses TRBV5-1 and TRBJ2-3, with the D gene call left open. The clonotype comes from a man between 18 and 29 years old in good health. The CDR3 protein: CASKVADTQYF. The DNA sequence is TGCGCCAGCAAGGTAGCAGATACGCAGTATTTT.